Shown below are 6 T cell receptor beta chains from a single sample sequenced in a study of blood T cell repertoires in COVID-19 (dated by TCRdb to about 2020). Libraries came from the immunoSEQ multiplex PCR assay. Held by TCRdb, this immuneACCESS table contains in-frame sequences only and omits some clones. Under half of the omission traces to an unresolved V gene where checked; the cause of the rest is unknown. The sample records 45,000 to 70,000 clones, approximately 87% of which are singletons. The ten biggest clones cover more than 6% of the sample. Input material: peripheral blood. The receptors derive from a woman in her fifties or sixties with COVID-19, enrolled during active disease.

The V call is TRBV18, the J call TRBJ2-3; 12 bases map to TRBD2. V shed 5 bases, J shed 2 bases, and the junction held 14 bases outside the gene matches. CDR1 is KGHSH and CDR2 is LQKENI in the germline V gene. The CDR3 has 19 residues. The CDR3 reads CASSKLTSSGREFTDTQYF. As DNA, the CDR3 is TGTGCCAGCTCAAAACTCACGTCTAGCGGGAGGGAGTTCACAGATACGCAGTATTTT.

CDR3 protein: CASSSTHNYGYTF. The CDR3 nucleotides are TGTGCCAGCAGCTCGACACATAACTATGGCTACACCTTC. This chain connects TRBV7-9 to TRBJ1-2, with D unresolved. The CDR3 is 13 residues long. The germline V gene has CDR1 SEHNR and CDR2 FQNEAQ (reference sequence). The V and J ends lost 4 bases and 1 base respectively, with 7 bases between them.

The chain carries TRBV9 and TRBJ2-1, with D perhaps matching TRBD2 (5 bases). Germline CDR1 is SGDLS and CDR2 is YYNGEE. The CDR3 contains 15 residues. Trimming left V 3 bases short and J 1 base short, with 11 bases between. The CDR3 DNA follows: TGTGCCAGCAGCGCCGGGGTTGGTTCCTACAATGAGCAGTTCTTC. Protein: CASSAGVGSYNEQFF.

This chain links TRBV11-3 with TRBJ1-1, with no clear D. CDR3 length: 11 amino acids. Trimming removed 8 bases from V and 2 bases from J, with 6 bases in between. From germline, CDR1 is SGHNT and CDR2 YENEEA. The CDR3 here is CASLLNTEAFF. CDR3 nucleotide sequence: TGTGCCAGCCTATTAAACACTGAAGCTTTCTTT.

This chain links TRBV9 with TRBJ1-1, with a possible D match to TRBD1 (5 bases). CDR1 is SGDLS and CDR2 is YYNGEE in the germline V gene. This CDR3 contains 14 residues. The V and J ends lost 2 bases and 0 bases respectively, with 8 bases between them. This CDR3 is CASSVGGVNTEAFF. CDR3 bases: TGTGCCAGCAGCGTTGGAGGGGTGAACACTGAAGCTTTCTTT.

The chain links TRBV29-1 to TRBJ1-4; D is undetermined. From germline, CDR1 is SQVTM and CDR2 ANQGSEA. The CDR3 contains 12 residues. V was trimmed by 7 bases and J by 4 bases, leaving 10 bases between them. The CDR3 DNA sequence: TGCAGCGGTGGGCAGCATAATGAAAAACTGTTTTTT. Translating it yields CSGGQHNEKLFF.